This is a list of T cell receptor beta chains from one sample in a study of T cells in localized non-small cell lung cancer. The protocol was immunoSEQ multiplex PCR, while the TCRdb copy is restricted to in-frame clones and leaves out a portion. This repertoire shows roughly 66,000 clones, roughly 90% found once; its top ten account for approximately 2%. Sequencing used peripheral blood, obtained before any cancer treatment. The receptors come from a woman aged 35 to 70 with stage I lung adenocarcinoma. Both conserved end residues are part of each CDR3. Fields, in order: J gene, D gene, V gene, clone size, CDR3 protein, CDR3 DNA. A D gene is named only where the DNA matches it firmly. Size values are once, few and many counts, or a class for expanded clones, and some rows have none.

TRBJ1-2 | TRBD1 | TRBV7-3 | . | CASHPTGGNYGYTF | TGTGCCAGTCATCCAACAGGGGGCAACTATGGCTACACCTTC
TRBJ2-3 | . | TRBV9 | . | CASSEQARYTDTQYF | TGTGCCAGCAGCGAGCAAGCGCGCTACACAGATACGCAGTATTTT
TRBJ2-3 | . | TRBV10-3 | once | CAISEGGDTQYF | TGTGCCATCAGTGAAGGCGGGGATACGCAGTATTTT
TRBJ2-5 | TRBD2 | TRBV7-2 | few | CASSYAGTSRETQYF | TGTGCCAGCAGTTACGCCGGGACTAGTAGGGAGACCCAGTACTTC
TRBJ2-1 | . | TRBV4-3 | . | CASSPRPSVNSYNEQFF | TGCGCCAGCAGCCCCCGGCCCTCTGTGAACTCCTACAATGAGCAGTTCTTC
TRBJ2-7 | TRBD1 | TRBV28 | . | CVSGTGGRYEQYF | TGTGTCTCCGGGACAGGGGGACGGTACGAGCAGTACTTC
TRBJ1-3 | . | TRBV12-5 | once | CASGLGRRSGNTIYF | TGTGCTAGTGGTTTGGGCAGGCGCTCTGGAAACACCATATATTTT
TRBJ1-1 | . | TRBV27 | . | CASSLFWGAEAFF | TGTGCCAGCAGTTTATTCTGGGGGGCCGAAGCTTTCTTT
TRBJ2-5 | TRBD1 | TRBV7-3 | . | CASSWDRQETQYF | TGTGCCAGCAGCTGGGACAGGCAAGAGACCCAGTACTTC
TRBJ2-7 | . | TRBV6-1 | once | CASSEVLQSYEQYF | TGTGCCAGCAGTGAAGTCTTACAGTCCTACGAGCAGTACTTC
TRBJ1-3 | . | TRBV11-2 | . | CASSLGSGRNTIYF | TGTGCCAGCAGCTTAGGATCCGGACGAAACACCATATATTTT
TRBJ2-2 | TRBD1 | TRBV7-3 | . | CASSFHSLGQMNTGELFF | TGTGCCAGCAGCTTCCACAGCTTGGGACAGATGAACACCGGGGAGCTGTTTTTT
TRBJ2-1 | TRBD1 | TRBV4-2 | . | CASSQDLGQGPYNEQFF | TGTGCCAGCAGCCAAGATCTTGGACAGGGGCCCTACAATGAGCAGTTCTTC
TRBJ1-1 | . | TRBV6-5 | . | CASSAQPGLNTEAFF | TGTGCCAGCAGTGCACAGCCAGGATTGAACACTGAAGCTTTCTTT
TRBJ2-7 | TRBD1 | TRBV7-2 | . | CASSLGQGAAYEQYF | TGTGCCAGCAGCCTCGGACAGGGGGCGGCCTACGAGCAGTACTTC
TRBJ1-2 | TRBD1 | TRBV27 | . | CASSLRGTVTDYGYTF | TGTGCCAGCAGTTTAAGGGGGACAGTAACGGACTATGGCTACACCTTC
TRBJ1-5 | . | TRBV7-9 | . | CASSFVGLEGGQPQHF | TGTGCCAGCAGCTTTGTGGGGTTAGAGGGCGGCCAGCCCCAGCATTTT
TRBJ2-7 | . | TRBV27 | few | CASSLGRSYEQYF | TGTGCCAGCAGTTTGGGCAGAAGCTACGAGCAGTACTTC
TRBJ2-7 | . | TRBV19 | . | CASSISGQPSYEQYF | TGTGCCAGTAGTATATCTGGCCAACCATCCTACGAGCAGTACTTC
TRBJ2-1 | . | TRBV30 | . | CAWSVGLPNEQFF | TGTGCCTGGAGTGTCGGACTACCCAATGAGCAGTTCTTC
TRBJ2-5 | . | TRBV19 | . | CASSINKTPPGTQYF | TGTGCCAGTAGTATTAATAAAACCCCTCCGGGGACCCAGTACTTC
TRBJ1-2 | . | TRBV6-6 | . | CASSPTVAGYTF | TGTGCCAGCAGCCCGACGGTCGCTGGCTACACCTTC
TRBJ2-5 | TRBD1 | TRBV28 | . | CASSWDRDVVETQYF | TGTGCCAGCAGTTGGGACAGGGATGTTGTAGAGACCCAGTACTTC
TRBJ1-4 | TRBD1 | TRBV14 | . | CASSQEMGQLYEKLFF | TGTGCCAGCAGCCAAGAGATGGGACAGCTATACGAAAAACTGTTTTTT
TRBJ2-7 | . | TRBV19 | . | CASRGAKEQYF | TGTGCCAGTAGGGGAGCAAAAGAGCAGTACTTC
TRBJ1-2 | . | TRBV19 | . | CASRDPGSYGYTF | TGTGCCAGTAGGGATCCGGGGAGCTATGGCTACACCTTC
TRBJ1-1 | . | TRBV7-9 | . | CASSLAGGGRNTEAFF | TGTGCCAGCAGCTTAGCGGGGGGAGGGAGAAACACTGAAGCTTTCTTT
TRBJ2-7 | TRBD1 | TRBV5-6 | . | CASSEGTGVSDEQYF | TGTGCCAGCAGCGAAGGGACAGGGGTGAGCGACGAGCAGTACTTC
TRBJ1-1 | . | TRBV5-1 | . | CASSLRGDTEAFF | TGCGCCAGCAGCTTGAGGGGGGATACTGAAGCTTTCTTT
TRBJ2-1 | TRBD2 | TRBV7-6 | . | CASSFILAGYNEQFF | TGTGCCAGCAGCTTCATCCTAGCGGGGTACAATGAGCAGTTCTTC
TRBJ2-5 | TRBD2 | TRBV27 | . | CASSRSFKSSGRPQYF | TGTGCCAGCAGTCGTTCCTTCAAATCTAGCGGGAGACCCCAGTACTTC
TRBJ1-3 | . | TRBV2 | . | CASSEFGGGVPGNTIYF | TGTGCCAGCAGTGAGTTTGGAGGGGGTGTTCCTGGAAACACCATATATTTT
TRBJ1-1 | . | TRBV6-6 | . | CASSYSGLEMNTEAFF | TGTGCCAGCAGTTACTCCGGGCTTGAGATGAACACTGAAGCTTTCTTT
TRBJ2-7 | . | TRBV7-2 | few | CASSHGGRVYEQYF | TGTGCCAGCAGCCACGGCGGCAGGGTCTACGAGCAGTACTTC
TRBJ1-1 | . | TRBV11-2 | . | CASSLDRGEPDEAFF | TGTGCCAGCAGCTTAGATCGAGGGGAACCAGATGAAGCTTTCTTT
TRBJ2-3 | . | TRBV29-1 | . | CSVEDWTESSTDTQYF | TGCAGCGTTGAAGATTGGACAGAGAGCAGCACAGATACGCAGTATTTT
TRBJ1-1 | TRBD1 | TRBV4-3 | . | CASSDRTGGRNTEAFF | TGCGCCAGCAGCGACCGGACAGGGGGCAGGAACACTGAAGCTTTCTTT
TRBJ1-1 | TRBD1 | TRBV2 | . | CASGGQVFMNTEAFF | TGTGCCAGCGGGGGACAGGTTTTCATGAACACTGAAGCTTTCTTT
TRBJ1-1 | . | TRBV28 | . | CATRKGIENTEAFF | TGTGCCACCCGGAAGGGGATTGAGAACACTGAAGCTTTCTTT
TRBJ2-7 | . | TRBV13 | medium-sized | CASSFGRVYEQYF | TGTGCCAGCAGCTTTGGTCGGGTCTACGAGCAGTACTTC
TRBJ1-6 | . | TRBV6-4 | . | CASSDSTGANLHF | TGTGCCAGCAGTGACTCGACAGGCGCGAACCTCCACTTT
TRBJ1-1 | . | TRBV28 | . | CASSPGQKDTEAFF | TGTGCCAGCAGCCCAGGCCAGAAGGACACTGAAGCTTTCTTT
TRBJ2-6 | . | TRBV19 | . | CASSIDPGANVLTF | TGTGCCAGTAGTATAGATCCTGGGGCCAACGTCCTGACTTTC
TRBJ2-3 | . | TRBV6-5 | . | CASRIPDGTDTQYF | TGTGCCAGCAGGATACCGGACGGAACAGATACGCAGTATTTT
TRBJ2-7 | . | TRBV7-2 | . | CASSTTPGNEQYF | TGTGCCAGCAGCACCACCCCAGGGAACGAGCAGTACTTC
TRBJ2-3 | . | TRBV19 | . | CASSTGWAGTDTQYF | TGTGCCAGTAGTACCGGGTGGGCAGGCACAGATACGCAGTATTTT
TRBJ1-2 | . | TRBV12-5 | . | CASGLGGVYGYTF | TGTGCTAGTGGTTTAGGAGGCGTCTATGGCTACACCTTC
TRBJ2-7 | TRBD1 | TRBV9 | . | CASSSEGQGFGEQYF | TGTGCCAGCAGCTCGGAGGGACAGGGGTTTGGTGAGCAGTACTTC